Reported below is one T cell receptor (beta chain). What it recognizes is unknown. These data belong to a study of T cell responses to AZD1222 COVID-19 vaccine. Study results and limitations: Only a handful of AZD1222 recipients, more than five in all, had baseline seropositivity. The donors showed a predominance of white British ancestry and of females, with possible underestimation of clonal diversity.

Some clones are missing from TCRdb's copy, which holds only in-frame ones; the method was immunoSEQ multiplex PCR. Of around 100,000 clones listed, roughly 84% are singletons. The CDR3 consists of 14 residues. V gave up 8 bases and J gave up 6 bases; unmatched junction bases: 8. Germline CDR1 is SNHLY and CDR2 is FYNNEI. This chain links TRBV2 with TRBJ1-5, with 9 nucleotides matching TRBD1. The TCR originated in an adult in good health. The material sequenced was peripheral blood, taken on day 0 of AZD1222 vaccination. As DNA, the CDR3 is TGTGCCAGCCGAGGGACAGGGCCCCGTCAGCCCCAGCATTTT. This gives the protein CASRGTGPRQPQHF.